The clone carrying this TCR beta chain was found a few times. Germline loops: CDR1 LNHNV, CDR2 YYDKDF (reference sequence). The CDR3 runs 16 residues. The V segment lost 0 bases and the J segment 4 bases; nucleotides outside the gene matches: 4. The sample belongs to a study of T-cell memory formation after mild COVID-19. Using constant-segment primers, 5'RACE produced TCR alpha and TCR beta cDNA libraries carrying sample barcodes and UMIs. TCRdb re-called the 5' RACE reads through MiXCR, storing one row per CDR3 protein. The profile covers approximately 500,000 distinct CDR3 sequences, with 25% appearing a single time and around 13% taken by the ten largest.

The receptor was derived from an adult woman who had mild COVID-19 (a few samples of this study predate the infection). Cell type and time point are not known. Sequenced material: PBMCs or a T cell subset sorted from them (not recorded which). The chain recombines TRBV15 with TRBJ2-2; TRBD1 matches at 8 bases. CDR3 in amino acids: CATSRDGQGATGELFF. The CDR3 DNA sequence: TGTGCCACCAGCAGAGACGGACAGGGAGCCACCGGGGAGCTGTTTTTT.